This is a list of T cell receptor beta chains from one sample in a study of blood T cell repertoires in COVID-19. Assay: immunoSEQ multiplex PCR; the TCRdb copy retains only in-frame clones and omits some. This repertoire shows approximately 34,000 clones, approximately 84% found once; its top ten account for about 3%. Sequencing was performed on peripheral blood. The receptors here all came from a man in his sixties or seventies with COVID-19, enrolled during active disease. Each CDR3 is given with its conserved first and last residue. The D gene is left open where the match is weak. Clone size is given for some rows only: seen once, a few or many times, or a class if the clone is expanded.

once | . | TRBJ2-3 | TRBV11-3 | TGTGCCAGCAGCCCAGGCACAGATACGCAGTATTTT | CASSPGTDTQYF
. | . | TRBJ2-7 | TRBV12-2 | TGTGCAAGTCGATCCCCCGGGACAGGGAACCACGAGCAGTACTTC | CASRSPGTGNHEQYF
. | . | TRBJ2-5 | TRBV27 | TGTGCCAGCAGTTCGGAAGAGACCCAGTACTTC | CASSSEETQYF
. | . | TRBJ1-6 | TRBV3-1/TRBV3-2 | TGTGCCAGCAGCAACGCGGGGGATTCACCCCTCCACTTT | CASSNAGDSPLHF
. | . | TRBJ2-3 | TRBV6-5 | TGTGCCAGCAGTTTAAACAGGGAAACGCAGTATTTT | CASSLNRETQYF
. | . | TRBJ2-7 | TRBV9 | TGTGCCAGCAGCGTAGCTCCCTTCTCCGAGCAGTACTTC | CASSVAPFSEQYF
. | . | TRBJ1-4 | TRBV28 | TGTGCCAGCAGTTTCCGCTTAGGGGGGGGTGAAAAACTGTTTTTT | CASSFRLGGGEKLFF
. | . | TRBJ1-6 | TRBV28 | TGTGCCAGCAGTTGGCCGTATCCACCCCTCCACTTT | CASSWPYPPLHF
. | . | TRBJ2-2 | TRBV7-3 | TGTGCCAGCAGCTTCCCTCCCGGGGAGCTGTTTTTT | CASSFPPGELFF
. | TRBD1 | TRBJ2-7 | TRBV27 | TGTGCCAGCGGGACAGGGGGAACCTCCTACGAGCAGTACTTC | CASGTGGTSYEQYF
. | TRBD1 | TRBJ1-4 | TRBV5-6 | TGTGCCAGCAGCTCAGCGACAGGGGCTGGCGAAAAACTGTTTTTT | CASSSATGAGEKLFF
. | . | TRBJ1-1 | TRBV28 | TGTGCCAGCGGAGGATGGGGGGGGAATGACAGGACCTTCGAAGCTTTGAACACTGAAGCTTTCTTT | CASGGWGGNDRTFEALNTEAFF
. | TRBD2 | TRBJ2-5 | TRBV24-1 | TGTGCCACCAGTCCTAGCGGGAGGGCCGAAGAGACCCAGTACTTC | CATSPSGRAEETQYF
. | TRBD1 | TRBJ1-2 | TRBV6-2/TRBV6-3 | TGTGCCAGCAGTTACTCGGACAGGGGACCCTATGGCTACACCTTC | CASSYSDRGPYGYTF
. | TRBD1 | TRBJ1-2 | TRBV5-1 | TGCGCCAGCAGCGACAGGGGGCATGGAGGCTACACCTTC | CASSDRGHGGYTF
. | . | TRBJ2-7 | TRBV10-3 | TGTGCCATCAGCCCCACAGCCTACGAGCAGTACTTC | CAISPTAYEQYF
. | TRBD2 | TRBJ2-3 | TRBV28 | TGTGCCAGCAGTTTAGGACCCGGGACTAGCGGAAGCACAGATACGCAGTATTTT | CASSLGPGTSGSTDTQYF
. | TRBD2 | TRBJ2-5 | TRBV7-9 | TGTGCCAGCAGTTCCGGACTAGGGGACTTC | CASSSGLGDF
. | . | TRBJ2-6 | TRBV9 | TGTGCCAGCAGCGTAGATAACTCTGGGGCCAACGTCCTGACTTTC | CASSVDNSGANVLTF
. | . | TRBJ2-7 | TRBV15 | TGTGCCACCAGCAGAGAAGGGGCCTACGAGCAGTACTTC | CATSREGAYEQYF
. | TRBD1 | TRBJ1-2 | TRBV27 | TGTGCCAGCAGTATCTCGGGACAGGATTTTCGGAGCTACTATGGCTACACCTTC | CASSISGQDFRSYYGYTF
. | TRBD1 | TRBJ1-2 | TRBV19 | TGTGCCAGTAGTATGGCCGGGACAGCCAGGAGGGGCTACACCTTC | CASSMAGTARRGYTF
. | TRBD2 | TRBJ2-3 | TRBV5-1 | TGCGCCAGCAGCTTGGGTGCGGGAGTGGGCACAGATACGCAGTATTTT | CASSLGAGVGTDTQYF
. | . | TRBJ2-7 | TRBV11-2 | TGTGCCAGCAGCCTCGGACAGACCGCAGCCTACGAGCAGTACTTC | CASSLGQTAAYEQYF
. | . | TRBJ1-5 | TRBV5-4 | TGTGCCAGCAGCTTGGAGCGGGGACACAATCAGCCCCAGCATTTT | CASSLERGHNQPQHF
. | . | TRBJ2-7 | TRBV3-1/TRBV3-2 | TGTGCCAGCAGCCAAGGAGGGCCCTACACCTACGAGCAGTACTTC | CASSQGGPYTYEQYF
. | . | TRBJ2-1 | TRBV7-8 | TGTGCCAGCAGCTTAATGGCGTCTAGGATCGAGTTCTTC | CASSLMASRIEFF
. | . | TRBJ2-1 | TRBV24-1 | TGTGCCACCCTCGGGACACCATACAATGAGCAGTTCTTC | CATLGTPYNEQFF
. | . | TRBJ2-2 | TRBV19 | TGTGCCAGCCAGTCTTCGAACACCGGGGAGCTGTTTTTT | CASQSSNTGELFF
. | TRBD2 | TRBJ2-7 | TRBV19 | TGTGCCAGTAGTACCGCCAGCGGGAGTCGTGGCGAGCAGTACTTC | CASSTASGSRGEQYF
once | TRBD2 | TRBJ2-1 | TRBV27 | TGTGCCAGCAGTCCCGGGGGGGTCAACTACAATGAGCAGTTCTTC | CASSPGGVNYNEQFF
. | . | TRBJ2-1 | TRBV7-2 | TGTGCCAGCAGCTTATCTCGCCAGACACCTATGGGTGAGCAGTTCTTC | CASSLSRQTPMGEQFF
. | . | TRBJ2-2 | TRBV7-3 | TGTGCCAGCAGCGCGGAGGCGGGCAGGAGGGGCACCGGGGAGCTGTTTTTT | CASSAEAGRRGTGELFF
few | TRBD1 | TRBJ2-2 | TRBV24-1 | TGTGCCACCAGTGATTTAAGACAGGGGAACACCGGGGAGCTGTTTTTT | CATSDLRQGNTGELFF
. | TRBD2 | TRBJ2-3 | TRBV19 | TGTGCCAGTATGGCTAGCGGAAAGTCAGATACGCAGTATTTT | CASMASGKSDTQYF
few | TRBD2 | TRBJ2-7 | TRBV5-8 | TGTGCCAGCAGCTTTTTTAGCGGGAGCTCCTACGAGCAGTACTTC | CASSFFSGSSYEQYF
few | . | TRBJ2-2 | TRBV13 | TGTGCCAGCAGCTCTTACCGAGCCGGGGGGGAGCTGTTTTTT | CASSSYRAGGELFF
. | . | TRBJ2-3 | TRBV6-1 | TGTGCCAGCAGTGAAGTCTTTGCGGGAAACACAGATACGCAGTATTTT | CASSEVFAGNTDTQYF
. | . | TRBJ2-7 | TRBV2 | TGTGCCAGCAGTTCAGGGGCCAGCTACGAGCAGTACTTC | CASSSGASYEQYF
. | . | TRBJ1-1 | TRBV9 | TGTGCCAGCAGCGTAGCAGAGAACACTGAAGCTTTCTTT | CASSVAENTEAFF
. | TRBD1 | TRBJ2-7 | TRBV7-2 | TGTGCCAGCAGCCCTGCGGGGACAGGATACTACGAGCAGTACTTC | CASSPAGTGYYEQYF
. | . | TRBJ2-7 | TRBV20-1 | TGCAGTGCCGACTTTTACGAGCAGTACTTC | CSADFYEQYF
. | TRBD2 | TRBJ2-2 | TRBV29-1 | TGCAGCGGCCGGCTAGCGGGAGGGCCGAGGACCGGGGAGCTGTTTTTT | CSGRLAGGPRTGELFF
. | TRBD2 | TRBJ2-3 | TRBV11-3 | TGTGCCAGCAGCTTGGGACTAGCGGGAGGGCCAGATACGCAGTATTTT | CASSLGLAGGPDTQYF
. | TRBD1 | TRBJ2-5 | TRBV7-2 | TGTGCCAGCAGCTTAGCTGGACAGGTGGGAGAGACCCAGTACTTC | CASSLAGQVGETQYF
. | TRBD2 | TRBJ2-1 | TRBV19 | TGTGCCAGTAGTATAGTAGCGGGCGCCTACAATGAGCAGTTCTTC | CASSIVAGAYNEQFF
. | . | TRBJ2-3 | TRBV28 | TGTGCCAGCAGTTTATCTCCGGGAGGCACAGATACGCAGTATTTT | CASSLSPGGTDTQYF
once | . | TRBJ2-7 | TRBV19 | TGTGCCAGTGGCTCGGGGGACGAGCAGTACTTC | CASGSGDEQYF
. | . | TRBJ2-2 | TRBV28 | TGTGCCACCCGATCTCAGGGCCTCAACACCGGGGAGCTGTTTTTT | CATRSQGLNTGELFF
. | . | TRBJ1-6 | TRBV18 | TGTGCCAGCTCACCGGGTACAGGCCCAAGTGGTTCACCCCTCCACTTT | CASSPGTGPSGSPLHF
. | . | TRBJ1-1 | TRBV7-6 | TGTGCCAGCAGCTTAGGAGGGCCGGGGGGGTACACTGAAGCTTTCTTT | CASSLGGPGGYTEAFF
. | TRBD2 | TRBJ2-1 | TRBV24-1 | TGTGCCACCAGTGATTTAGTGTCTAGCGGGAGTTTCCATGAGCAGTTCTTC | CATSDLVSSGSFHEQFF
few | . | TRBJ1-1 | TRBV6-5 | TGTGCCAGCAGTTGGGGAACAGGCATTGAAGCTTTCTTT | CASSWGTGIEAFF
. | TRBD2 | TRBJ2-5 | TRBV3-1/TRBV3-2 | TGTGCCAGCAGCCAACGACTAGCGGGACAAGAGACCCAGTACTTC | CASSQRLAGQETQYF
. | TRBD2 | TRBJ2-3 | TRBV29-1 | TGCAGCGTCTGGAGCGGGAGTACCCCAGATACGCAGTATTTT | CSVWSGSTPDTQYF